The source of this TCR beta chain is a study of Ad26.COV2.S vaccination and SARS-CoV-2 variants. Whole-study results and caveats: Vaccinated individuals (as opposed to placebo recipients) had higher spike-specific TCR breadth.

As for treatment: around 19 received Ad26.COV2.S at low or high dose, single or two shots; several received placebo; per-sample allocation not given. Vaccine and placebo recipients were sampled on day 63 after the first injection. An adult aged 18-55 years in Boston served as the donor. Comment on this clone: Its cognate antigen is unknown.

The CDR3 is made up of 12 amino acids. The V end lost 1 base, the J end lost 7 bases, and 8 bases lay between the germline ends. The germline gives CDR1 SGHTA, CDR2 FQGNSA. Method: immunoSEQ multiplex PCR; TCRdb's copy keeps in-frame clones and lacks some. This table has about 390,000 clones, 80% to 90% appearing once. The chain recombines TRBV7-2 with TRBJ2-7, with no clear D. Sequences were derived from peripheral blood, sampled in a trial of Ad26.COV2.S vaccine versus placebo. This sequence originates from a person aged 18-65 years who received the Ad26.COV2.S COVID-19 vaccine or a placebo. CDR3 in amino acids: CASSLGVGEQYF. The CDR3 DNA is TGTGCCAGCAGCTTAGGGGTAGGAGAGCAGTACTTC.